The 23 T cell receptor beta chains below all came from one sample that was sequenced in a study of OX40 agonist ivuxolimab in advanced cancers. Repertoires were generated with immunoSEQ multiplex PCR, while TCRdb's copy carries only in-frame clones and drops some. The sample records about 96,000 clones, roughly 88% being singletons. The sequences come from CD4+ or CD8+ T cells sorted from blood, collected in a trial of the OX40 agonist ivuxolimab. These receptors were collected from an adult with an advanced solid tumor such as melanoma, head and neck, liver or kidney cancer.

The chain combines TRBV7-2 with TRBJ2-2; the match to TRBD1 covers 7 bases. The germline CDR1 and CDR2 sequences are SGHTA and FQGNSA. The CDR3 contains 17 residues. V lost 2 bases and J lost 4; bases outside the gene matches: 10. The CDR3 region is CASSLLNRGRSTGELFF. The CDR3 nucleotides are TGTGCCAGCAGCTTACTCAACAGGGGAAGGAGCACCGGGGAGCTGTTTTTT.

V is TRBV19 and J is TRBJ2-7, with TRBD2 matching over 8 bases. The ends lost 4 bases at V and 2 bases at J; junction bases unmatched: 4. The CDR3 contains 14 residues. Germline V gives CDR1 LNHDA, CDR2 SQIVND (reference sequence). CDR3 DNA: TGTGCCAGTAGTAATCGAGCGGGAGCCTACGAGCAGTACTTC. This gives the protein CASSNRAGAYEQYF. Filled out from reference TRBV19 and TRBJ2-7, the complete variable domain reads DGGITQSPKYLFRKEGQNVTLSCEQNLNHDAMYWYRQDPGQGLRLIYYSQIVNDFQKGDIAEGYSVSREKKESFPLTVTSAQKNPTAFYLCASSNRAGAYEQYFGPGTRLTVT.

The rearrangement links TRBV30 to TRBJ2-5; 11 positions agree with TRBD2. In germline, CDR1 is GTSNPN, CDR2 SVGIG (reference sequence). J lost 4 bases, V lost 4 bases, and 8 bases had no gene match. CDR3 size: 15 residues. The CDR3 sequence: CAWTPGLAERETQYF. For the CDR3, the DNA is TGTGCCTGGACACCGGGACTAGCGGAGAGAGAGACCCAGTACTTC.

This chain connects TRBV19 to TRBJ2-3; the D gene is possibly TRBD1 (7 bases). Trimming cost V 8 bases and J 7 bases, with 19 bases left between them. The CDR3 consists of 14 residues. Germline-derived CDR1 and CDR2 are LNHDA and SQIVND (reference sequence). The DNA of the CDR3 is TGTGCCAGTTCCAGGGGGGCAGGGGGTAATACGCAGTATTTT. Translating gives CASSRGAGGNTQYF.

This clone was detected only a few times. The rearrangement joins TRBV7-2 to TRBJ1-1; D is uncertain. Between the trimmed V and J ends, which lost 5 bases and 8 bases, there was a span of 12 bases. The germline gives CDR1 SGHTA, CDR2 FQGNSA. The CDR3 is 12 amino acids. Here the CDR3 reads CASSPRPREAFF. For the CDR3, the DNA is TGTGCCAGCAGCCCCCGGCCCAGGGAAGCTTTCTTT.

The chain combines TRBV4-3 with TRBJ2-1, with 9 bases lining up with TRBD2. Trimming cost V 2 bases and J 3 bases; bases outside gene matches: 2. Germline V gene lookup returns CDR1 LGHNA and CDR2 YSLEER. The CDR3 length is 15 residues. CDR3: CASSQLAGVYNEQFF. The CDR3 nucleotides read TGCGCCAGCAGCCAATTAGCGGGAGTCTACAATGAGCAGTTCTTC.

The V call is TRBV7-2, the J call TRBJ2-7, with 11 bases matching TRBD2. CDR3 length: 15 residues. The germline CDR1 and CDR2 sequences are SGHTA and FQGNSA. J lost 2 bases, V lost 1 base, and 1 base had no gene match. CDR3 sequence reads: CASSLVSGRAYEQYF. The CDR3 DNA follows: TGTGCCAGCAGCTTAGTTAGCGGGAGGGCCTACGAGCAGTACTTC.

The rearrangement joins TRBV6-1 to TRBJ1-2; D is perhaps TRBD1 (5 bases). Germline V lookup: CDR1 MNHNS, CDR2 SASEGT. V was trimmed by 3 bases and J by 6 bases, leaving 17 bases between them. The CDR3 spans 15 residues. The chain's CDR3 is CASSDPPGTPDGYTF. The CDR3 coding sequence is TGTGCCAGCAGTGATCCACCCGGGACCCCCGATGGCTACACCTTC.

The rearrangement links TRBV5-1 to TRBJ2-5, with D perhaps matching TRBD2 (6 bases). Germline CDR1 SGHRS, CDR2 YFSETQ. The V and J ends lost 0 bases and 5 bases respectively, with 17 bases between them. The CDR3 loop spans 16 amino acids. DNA of the CDR3: TGCGCCAGCAGCTTGGCGGGCGGGACGGTCGTGGAGACCCAGTACTTC. Translation gives CASSLAGGTVVETQYF. The complete variable domain, with remaining parts taken from reference TRBV5-1 and TRBJ2-5, reads KAGVTQTPRYLIKTRGQQVTLSCSPISGHRSVSWYQQTPGQGLQFLFEYFSETQRNKGNFPGRFSGRQFSNSRSEMNVSTLELGDSALYLCASSLAGGTVVETQYFGPGTRLLVL.

This chain links TRBV7-2 with TRBJ2-3, with D unclear. This CDR3 spans 13 amino acids. V was clipped by 5 bases and J by 5 bases, with 11 bases between them. CDR1 is SGHTA and CDR2 is FQGNSA in the germline V gene. CDR3 protein: CASSQIRGDTQYF. In nucleotides, the CDR3 is TGTGCCAGCAGCCAAATCCGCGGAGATACGCAGTATTTT.

This rearrangement joins TRBV6-6 to TRBJ2-5; 9 bases are shared with TRBD1. Germline CDR1 and CDR2: MNHNY and SVGAGI (reference sequence). The CDR3 is 16 amino acids. J was trimmed by 0 bases and V by 0 bases; bases with no gene match: 2. CDR3 region: CASSYSGQGYQETQYF. In DNA form, the CDR3 reads TGTGCCAGCAGTTACTCGGGACAGGGATACCAAGAGACCCAGTACTTC.

The J gene is TRBJ2-1, the V gene TRBV30, with D perhaps matching TRBD2 (6 bases). The V gene lost 3 bases and the J gene lost 4 bases, with 10 bases spanning the gap. CDR1 is GTSNPN, CDR2 SVGIG, per germline (reference sequence). This CDR3 is built from 13 residues. CDR3 region: CAWRAGPYNEQFF. The CDR3 DNA reads as TGTGCCTGGAGGGCGGGACCATACAATGAGCAGTTCTTC.

The rearrangement links TRBV7-9 to TRBJ2-7; D is possibly TRBD2 (5 bases). V was clipped by 1 base and J by 3 bases, with 10 bases between them. Germline V gene lookup returns CDR1 SEHNR and CDR2 FQNEAQ (reference sequence). This CDR3 is 14 amino acids long. For the CDR3, the DNA is TGTGCCAGCAGCTTAGGGACTTCCTACTACGAGCAGTACTTC. Translating gives CASSLGTSYYEQYF.

The chain employs TRBV18 and TRBJ2-2; 14 nucleotides align to TRBD2. CDR1 is KGHSH, CDR2 LQKENI, per germline. The CDR3 loop spans 19 amino acids. V shed 6 bases and J 0 bases; nucleotides not matched to a gene: 9. CDR3 nucleotides: TGTGCCAGCTCCCAGATTAGGACTAGCGGGAGGACGAACACCGGGGAGCTGTTTTTT. Its translation: CASSQIRTSGRTNTGELFF.

The rearrangement joins TRBV9 to TRBJ2-5, with 11 bases lining up with TRBD2. The trim removed 6 bases at V and 0 bases at J, leaving 7 bases unmatched. This CDR3 region has 16 residues. Germline CDR1 reads SGDLS; CDR2 reads YYNGEE. This CDR3 is CASTKGGLADQETQYF. CDR3 coding DNA: TGTGCCAGCACCAAGGGGGGACTAGCGGACCAAGAGACCCAGTACTTC. Together with reference TRBV9 and TRBJ2-5, the CDR3 gives the full variable domain: DSGVTQTPKHLITATGQRVTLRCSPRSGDLSVYWYQQSLDQGLQFLIQYYNGEERAKGNILERFSAQQFPDLHSELNLSSLELGDSALYFCASTKGGLADQETQYFGPGTRLLVL.

The V call is TRBV7-9, the J call TRBJ1-4; D not certain. The CDR3 consists of 16 residues. Per germline, CDR1 SEHNR and CDR2 FQNEAQ (reference sequence). V was clipped by 0 bases and J by 8 bases, with 16 bases between them. The CDR3 loop is CASSLATRSSAEKLFF. In nucleotides, the CDR3 is TGTGCCAGCAGCTTAGCAACACGGTCCTCCGCCGAAAAACTGTTTTTT. The full variable domain, with the rest looked up from reference TRBV7-9 and TRBJ1-4, is DTGVSQNPRHKITKRGQNVTFRCDPISEHNRLYWYRQTLGQGPEFLTYFQNEAQLEKSRLLSDRFSAERPKGSFSTLEIQRTEQGDSAMYLCASSLATRSSAEKLFFGSGTQLSVL.

The rearrangement joins TRBV28 to TRBJ1-2, with 10 bases that match TRBD1. V lost 6 bases, J lost 4 bases, and 8 bases stayed unmatched. Germline CDR1 MDHEN, CDR2 SYDVKM. This CDR3 contains 15 residues. Here the CDR3 reads CASRGGTGVSYGYTF. CDR3 nucleotide sequence: TGTGCCAGCAGGGGCGGGACAGGGGTGAGCTATGGCTACACCTTC.

This chain links TRBV27 with TRBJ1-1; D is unresolved. The V gene's germline CDR1 is MNHEY and CDR2 SMNVEV (reference sequence). The V and J ends lost 6 bases and 0 bases respectively, with 8 bases between them. The CDR3 length is 13 residues. Here the CDR3 reads CASSSRMNTEAFF. The CDR3 coding sequence is TGTGCCAGCAGCAGTCGTATGAACACTGAAGCTTTCTTT.

The V call is TRBV19, the J call TRBJ1-5, with TRBD1 matching 7 bases. V was pared by 3 bases and J by 1 base, with 6 bases of the junction left unmatched. The germline V gene encodes CDR1 LNHDA and CDR2 SQIVND (reference sequence). The CDR3 spans 16 residues. In nucleotides, the CDR3 is TGTGCCAGTAGTATGGGGAGGGGGCGAAGCAATCAGCCCCAGCATTTT. Protein product: CASSMGRGRSNQPQHF. The full variable domain, with the rest looked up from reference TRBV19 and TRBJ1-5, is DGGITQSPKYLFRKEGQNVTLSCEQNLNHDAMYWYRQDPGQGLRLIYYSQIVNDFQKGDIAEGYSVSREKKESFPLTVTSAQKNPTAFYLCASSMGRGRSNQPQHFGDGTRLSIL.

This clone showed up just once. Other DNA sequences within the sample encode an identical CDR3. The V gene is TRBV27, the J gene TRBJ1-2; D may be TRBD1 (5 bases). The V and J ends lost 2 bases and 4 bases respectively, with 8 bases between them. CDR1 and CDR2 from the germline V gene are MNHEY and SMNVEV (reference sequence). The CDR3 spans 13 residues. The CDR3, as DNA: TGTGCCAGCAGTTTAGGGACGGGCTATGGCTACACCTTC. Its translation: CASSLGTGYGYTF.

The chain joins TRBV30 to TRBJ2-7; D may be TRBD1 or TRBD2 (6 bases each). From germline, CDR1 is GTSNPN and CDR2 SVGIG (reference sequence). The CDR3 sequence is 15 residues long. Trimming left V 2 bases short and J 0 bases short, with 14 bases between. In DNA form, the CDR3 reads TGTGCCTGGAGTCCACAGGGACTGCACTCCTACGAGCAGTACTTC. Its protein is CAWSPQGLHSYEQYF.

This clone was detected once. The chain employs TRBV5-6 and TRBJ1-3, with D possibly matching TRBD1 (5 bases). The CDR3 is 16 amino acids. The germline V and J ends were trimmed by 4 bases and 1 base, with 15 bases remaining between them. CDR1 is SGHDT and CDR2 is YYEEEE in the germline V gene. The CDR3 region has the DNA TGTGCCAGCAGCGTGCCGGGACGGACATCTGGAAACACCATATATTTT. Amino acids: CASSVPGRTSGNTIYF.

The CDR3 DNA reads TGTGCCAGTAAGATGGGGGACAGCTCCTACGAGCAGTACTTC. Its protein product is CASKMGDSSYEQYF. J is TRBJ2-7 and V is TRBV19; 7 nucleotides line up with TRBD1. V was clipped by 7 bases and J by 0 bases; unmatched bases: 6. CDR3 length equals 14 residues. Germline V CDR1 and CDR2: LNHDA, SQIVND (reference sequence). The full variable domain, rest sourced from reference TRBV19 and TRBJ2-7, is DGGITQSPKYLFRKEGQNVTLSCEQNLNHDAMYWYRQDPGQGLRLIYYSQIVNDFQKGDIAEGYSVSREKKESFPLTVTSAQKNPTAFYLCASKMGDSSYEQYFGPGTRLTVT.